One sample yielded the 16 T cell receptor beta chains listed below, sequenced in a study of blood T cells in healthy people across ages. Through a sample-barcoded 5' primer and a J-beta primer mix, a second PCR was run for about 6 to 12 cycles. MiXCR was run by TCRdb on the 5' RACE reads, yielding one entry per CDR3 protein. The sample has hundreds of thousands of distinct CDR3 sequences, less than 45% seen once. Sequencing was done on a sample of blood. The receptors were sampled from an elderly man in good health.

This clonotype has a count of ten or more. The CDR3 DNA sequence: TGTGCCAGCAGCCCGTGGGACGAAGGTGAGCAGTTCTTC. Translation gives CASSPWDEGEQFF. The V call is TRBV7-2, the J call TRBJ2-1; D might be TRBD1 or TRBD2, each matching 5 bases. The CDR3 loop spans 13 amino acids. The ends were cut back, 5 bases at V and 9 bases at J, with 14 bases in the middle. Germline V CDR1 and CDR2: SGHTA, FQGNSA.

The chain has TRBV7-3 and TRBJ2-2, with D perhaps matching TRBD1 (5 bases). Trimming shortened V by 1 base and J by 6 bases, and 15 bases separated the two germline ends. Per germline, CDR1 SGHTA and CDR2 FQGTGA. The CDR3 has 16 residues. Here the CDR3 reads CASSLIRSGSPGELFF. In nucleotides, the CDR3 is TGTGCCAGCAGCTTAATTAGGTCAGGGTCTCCCGGGGAGCTGTTTTTT.

The chain joins TRBV28 to TRBJ2-1; 11 nucleotides match TRBD1. Per germline, CDR1 MDHEN and CDR2 SYDVKM. CDR3 size: 15 residues. Trimming at V came to 3 bases and at J to 4 bases, leaving 2 bases not matched to a gene. Here the CDR3 reads CASSLGQGGYNEQFF. CDR3 bases: TGTGCCAGCAGTTTGGGACAGGGGGGGTACAATGAGCAGTTCTTC.

This clonotype was counted between two and nine times. The V call is TRBV7-2, the J call TRBJ2-4; D not certain. This CDR3 comprises 12 residues. CDR1 and CDR2 from the germline V gene are SGHTA and FQGNSA. V was shortened by 4 bases and J by 1 base, with 2 bases between the two germline ends. The CDR3 nucleotides read TGTGCCAGCAGCTCCGCCAAAAACATTCAGTACTTC. Translating gives CASSSAKNIQYF.

The genes are TRBV12-3 or TRBV12-4 and TRBJ2-3; D is ambiguous. This CDR3 region has 11 residues. Trimming stripped 9 bases from V and 3 bases from J, with 7 bases between. The CDR3 coding sequence is TGTGCCAGAAGCTTGACAGATACGCAGTATTTT. Protein: CARSLTDTQYF.

The chain employs TRBV29-1 and TRBJ2-5; possible D gene TRBD2, 6 bases. Per germline, CDR1 SQVTM and CDR2 ANQGSEA. The length of the CDR3 is 12 residues. The ends were cut back, 7 bases at V and 11 bases at J, with 20 bases in the middle. CDR3 DNA sequence: TGCAGCGCATATGCGGGGAAGGGTGAGCAGTACTTC. Translation: CSAYAGKGEQYF.

The chain joins TRBV20-1 to TRBJ2-3, with a weak D call TRBD2 (6 bases). V gave up 3 bases and J gave up 0 bases, with 19 bases separating them. Germline values: CDR1 DFQATT, CDR2 SNEGSKA (reference sequence). The CDR3 length is 17 residues. CDR3 residues: CSARGLAGTSSTDTQYF. Written as DNA, the CDR3 is TGCAGTGCTAGGGGGCTAGCTGGGACTTCTAGCACAGATACGCAGTATTTT.

This clonotype was detected a few times. This chain joins TRBV29-1 and TRBJ2-3; 9 nucleotides agree with TRBD2. This CDR3 has 13 amino acids. V shed 4 bases, J shed 7 bases, and the junction held 6 bases outside the gene matches. Germline values: CDR1 SQVTM, CDR2 ANQGSEA. The chain's CDR3 is CSVVAGGPNTQYF. DNA for the CDR3: TGCAGCGTTGTTGCGGGGGGGCCGAATACGCAGTATTTT.

This clonotype occurred many times. The rearrangement links TRBV6-2 or TRBV6-3 to TRBJ2-7; 9 nucleotides line up with TRBD2. There are 15 residues in the CDR3. Germline V gene lookup returns CDR1 MNHEY and CDR2 SVGEGT. V was pared by 8 bases and J by 2 bases, with 10 bases of the junction left unmatched. CDR3 protein: CASGKAGTSPYEQYF. In DNA form, the CDR3 reads TGTGCCAGCGGAAAAGCCGGGACTAGCCCCTACGAGCAGTACTTC.

The V call is TRBV7-2, the J call TRBJ1-4, with 9 nucleotides matching TRBD1. V shed 1 base, J shed 8 bases, and the junction held 5 bases outside the gene matches. Germline V gives CDR1 SGHTA, CDR2 FQGNSA. CDR3 length: 15 residues. The CDR3 spells CASSLVTGGTEKLFF. The DNA for the CDR3 is TGTGCCAGCAGCTTAGTGACAGGGGGTACAGAAAAACTGTTTTTT.

The chain carries TRBV29-1 and TRBJ1-1, with 8 positions matching TRBD1. CDR1 and CDR2 (germline): SQVTM, ANQGSEA. After removal of 1 base from V and 6 bases from J, the junction contained 7 bases not matched to a gene. The CDR3 covers 14 residues. CDR3 nucleotides: TGCAGCGTTGAAGTAAGGACAGGGCGGGCTGAAGCTTTCTTT. Its protein is CSVEVRTGRAEAFF.

This clonotype was detected a few times. Just one base apart from a much larger clone, this may be a read error. The chain combines TRBV29-1 with TRBJ2-3; weak D call: TRBD2 (6 bases). Germline V CDR1 and CDR2: SQVTM, ANQGSEA. V was shortened by 2 bases and J by 3 bases, with 15 bases between the two germline ends. The CDR3 runs to 15 residues. The CDR3 DNA sequence: TGCAGCGTTGAAAGGGCGGGATTTACAACAGATACGCAGTATTTT. This encodes CSVERAGFTTDTQYF.

This clonotype has ten or more counts. Written as DNA, the CDR3 is TGTGCCAGCAGCCCCTCTAGCGGGAGGAAAGAGACCCAGTACTTC. This sequence encodes CASSPSSGRKETQYF. This rearrangement joins TRBV7-8 to TRBJ2-5; TRBD2 matches 11 bases. The CDR3 has 15 amino acids. J gave up 3 bases and V 5 bases, and 5 bases lay outside the gene matches. Per germline, CDR1 SGHVS and CDR2 FQNEAQ.

The V and J genes are TRBV4-1 and TRBJ2-2, with 7 bases fitting TRBD2. V lost 2 bases to trimming and J lost 8 bases; unmatched junction nucleotides: 5. The germline gives CDR1 MGHRA, CDR2 YSYEKL. The CDR3 is 14 residues long. The CDR3 is CASSQWTSWGELFF. The CDR3 DNA sequence: TGCGCCAGCAGCCAATGGACTAGTTGGGGGGAGCTGTTTTTT.

The rearrangement uses TRBV29-1 and TRBJ2-5; a possible D gene is TRBD2 (5 bases). The DNA end is a closer match to TRBJ2-7, so the J assignment may be wrong. This CDR3 is 15 amino acids long. Germline values: CDR1 SQVTM, CDR2 ANQGSEA. The CDR3 sequence is CSAARTPGGQDEQYF. The CDR3 nucleotides are TGCAGCGCTGCCAGAACCCCAGGAGGTCAGGACGAGCAGTACTTC.

The V gene is TRBV20-1, the J gene TRBJ2-3; unclear D gene. CDR3 length: 15 amino acids. Trimming removed 2 bases from V and 5 bases from J, with 17 bases in between. Germline V lookup: CDR1 DFQATT, CDR2 SNEGSKA (reference sequence). The CDR3 bases are TGCAGTGCTAGACAACCCGGCCAGCAAGGAGATACGCAGTATTTT. It yields the protein CSARQPGQQGDTQYF.